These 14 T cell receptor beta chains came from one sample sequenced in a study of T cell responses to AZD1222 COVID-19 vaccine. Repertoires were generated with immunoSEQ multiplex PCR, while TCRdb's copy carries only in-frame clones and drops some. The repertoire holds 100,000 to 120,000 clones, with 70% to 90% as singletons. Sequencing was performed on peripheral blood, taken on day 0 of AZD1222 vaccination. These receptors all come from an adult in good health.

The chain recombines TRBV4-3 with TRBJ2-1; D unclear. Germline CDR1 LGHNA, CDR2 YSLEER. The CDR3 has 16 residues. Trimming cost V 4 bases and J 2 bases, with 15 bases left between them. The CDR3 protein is CASSLPNRRTYNEQFF. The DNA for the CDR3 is TGCGCCAGCAGCCTCCCTAACCGCAGGACCTACAATGAGCAGTTCTTC.

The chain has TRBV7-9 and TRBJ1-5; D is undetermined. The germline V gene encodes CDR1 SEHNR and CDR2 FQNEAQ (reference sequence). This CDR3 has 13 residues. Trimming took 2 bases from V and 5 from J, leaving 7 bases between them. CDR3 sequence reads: CASSLWGDQPQHF. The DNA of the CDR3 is TGTGCCAGCAGCTTATGGGGAGATCAGCCCCAGCATTTT. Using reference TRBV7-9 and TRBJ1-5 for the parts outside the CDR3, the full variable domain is DTGVSQNPRHKITKRGQNVTFRCDPISEHNRLYWYRQTLGQGPEFLTYFQNEAQLEKSRLLSDRFSAERPKGSFSTLEIQRTEQGDSAMYLCASSLWGDQPQHFGDGTRLSIL.

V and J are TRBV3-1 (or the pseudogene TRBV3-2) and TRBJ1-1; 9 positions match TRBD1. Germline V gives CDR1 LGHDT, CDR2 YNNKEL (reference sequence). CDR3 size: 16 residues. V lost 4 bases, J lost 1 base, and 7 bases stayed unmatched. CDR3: CASSLQDRGGNTEAFF. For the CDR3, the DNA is TGTGCCAGCAGCCTTCAGGACAGGGGAGGGAACACTGAAGCTTTCTTT.

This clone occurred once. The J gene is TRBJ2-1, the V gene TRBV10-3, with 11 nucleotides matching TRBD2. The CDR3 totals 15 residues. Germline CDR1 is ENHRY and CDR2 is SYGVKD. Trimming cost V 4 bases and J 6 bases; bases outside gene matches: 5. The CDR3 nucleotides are TGTGCCATCAGTGCCGGGACTAGCGGCTTCAATGAGCAGTTCTTC. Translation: CAISAGTSGFNEQFF.

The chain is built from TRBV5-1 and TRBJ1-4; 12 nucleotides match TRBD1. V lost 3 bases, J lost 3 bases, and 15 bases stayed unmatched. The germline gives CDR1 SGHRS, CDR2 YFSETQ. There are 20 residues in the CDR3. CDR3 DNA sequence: TGCGCCAGCAGCTGGACGGCCGGGACAGGGGGCGCGGGAGCTAATGAAAAACTGTTTTTT. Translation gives CASSWTAGTGGAGANEKLFF.

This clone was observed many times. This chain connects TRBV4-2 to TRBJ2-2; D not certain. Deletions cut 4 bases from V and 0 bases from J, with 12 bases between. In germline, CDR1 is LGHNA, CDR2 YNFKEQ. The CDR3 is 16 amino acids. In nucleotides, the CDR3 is TGTGCCAGCAGCCCGATGCCAGGTACGAACACCGGGGAGCTGTTTTTT. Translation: CASSPMPGTNTGELFF.

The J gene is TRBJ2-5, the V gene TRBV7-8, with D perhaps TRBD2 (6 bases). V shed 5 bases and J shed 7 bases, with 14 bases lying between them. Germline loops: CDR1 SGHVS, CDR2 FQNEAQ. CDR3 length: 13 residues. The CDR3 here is CASSAGTSGTQYF. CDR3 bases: TGTGCCAGCAGCGCTGGGACTTCGGGGACCCAGTACTTC.

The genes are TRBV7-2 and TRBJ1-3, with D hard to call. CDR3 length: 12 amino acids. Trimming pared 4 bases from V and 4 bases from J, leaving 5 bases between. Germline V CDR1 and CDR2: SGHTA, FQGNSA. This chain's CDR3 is CASSSGGNTIYF. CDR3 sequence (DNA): TGTGCCAGCAGCTCGGGCGGAAACACCATATATTTT.

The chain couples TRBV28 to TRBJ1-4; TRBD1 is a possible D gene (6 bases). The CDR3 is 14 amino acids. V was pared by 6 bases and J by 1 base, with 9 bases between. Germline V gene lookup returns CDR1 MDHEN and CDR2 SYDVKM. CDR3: CASSPQGTNEKLFF. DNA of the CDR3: TGTGCCAGCAGCCCACAGGGAACTAATGAAAAACTGTTTTTT.

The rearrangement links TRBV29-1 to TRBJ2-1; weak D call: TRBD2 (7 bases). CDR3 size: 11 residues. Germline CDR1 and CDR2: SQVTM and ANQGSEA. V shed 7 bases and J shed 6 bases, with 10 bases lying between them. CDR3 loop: CSGGGGNEQFF. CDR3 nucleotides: TGCAGCGGGGGAGGGGGCAATGAGCAGTTCTTC.

CDR3 sequence reads: CAWSLGGTGKQYF. CDR3 bases: TGTGCCTGGAGTTTGGGAGGGACAGGGAAGCAGTACTTC. The chain is built from TRBV30 and TRBJ2-7, with TRBD1 identical over 9 bases. Trimming cost V 2 bases and J 8 bases; bases outside gene matches: 7. Germline V CDR1 and CDR2: GTSNPN, SVGIG (reference sequence). The length of the CDR3 is 13 residues.

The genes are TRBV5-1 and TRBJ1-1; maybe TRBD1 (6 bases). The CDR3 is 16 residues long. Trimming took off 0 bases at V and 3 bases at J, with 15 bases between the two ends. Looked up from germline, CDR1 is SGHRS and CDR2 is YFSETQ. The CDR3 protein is CASSLEVRGRDTEAFF. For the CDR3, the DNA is TGCGCCAGCAGCTTGGAAGTACGGGGGCGGGACACTGAAGCTTTCTTT. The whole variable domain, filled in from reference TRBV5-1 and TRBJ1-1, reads KAGVTQTPRYLIKTRGQQVTLSCSPISGHRSVSWYQQTPGQGLQFLFEYFSETQRNKGNFPGRFSGRQFSNSRSEMNVSTLELGDSALYLCASSLEVRGRDTEAFFGQGTRLTVV.

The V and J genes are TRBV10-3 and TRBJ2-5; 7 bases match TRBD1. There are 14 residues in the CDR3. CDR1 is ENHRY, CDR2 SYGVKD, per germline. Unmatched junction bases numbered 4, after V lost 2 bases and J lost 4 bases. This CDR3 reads CAISERGLGETQYF. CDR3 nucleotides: TGTGCCATCAGTGAGAGGGGGCTTGGAGAGACCCAGTACTTC.

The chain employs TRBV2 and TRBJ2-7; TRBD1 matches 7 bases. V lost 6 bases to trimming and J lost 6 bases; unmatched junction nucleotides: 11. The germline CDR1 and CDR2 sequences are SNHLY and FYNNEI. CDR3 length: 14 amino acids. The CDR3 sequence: CASRPTGVRVEQYF. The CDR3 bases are TGTGCCAGCAGGCCAACAGGGGTTCGGGTCGAGCAGTACTTC.